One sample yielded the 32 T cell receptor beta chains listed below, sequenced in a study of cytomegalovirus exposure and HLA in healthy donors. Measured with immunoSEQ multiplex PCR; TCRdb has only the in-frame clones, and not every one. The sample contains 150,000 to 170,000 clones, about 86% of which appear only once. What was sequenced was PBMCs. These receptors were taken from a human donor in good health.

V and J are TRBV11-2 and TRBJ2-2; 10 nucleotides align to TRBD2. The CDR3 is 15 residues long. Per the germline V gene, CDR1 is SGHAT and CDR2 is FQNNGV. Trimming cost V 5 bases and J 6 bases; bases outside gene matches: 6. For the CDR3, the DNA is TGTGCCAGCAGCCTTCTAAGCGGGGGGGCCGGGGAGCTGTTTTTT. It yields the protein CASSLLSGGAGELFF.

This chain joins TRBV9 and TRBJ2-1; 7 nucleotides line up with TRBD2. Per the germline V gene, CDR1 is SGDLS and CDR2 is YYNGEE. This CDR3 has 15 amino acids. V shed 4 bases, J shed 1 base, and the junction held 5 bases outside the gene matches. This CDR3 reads CASSQSGISYNEQFF. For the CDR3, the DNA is TGTGCCAGCAGCCAAAGCGGGATTTCCTACAATGAGCAGTTCTTC.

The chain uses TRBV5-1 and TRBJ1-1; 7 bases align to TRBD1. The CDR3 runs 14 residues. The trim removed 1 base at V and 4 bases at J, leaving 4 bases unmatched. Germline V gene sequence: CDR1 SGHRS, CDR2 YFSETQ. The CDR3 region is CASSLRGLGTEAFF. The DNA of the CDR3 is TGCGCCAGCAGCTTGAGGGGGCTCGGCACTGAAGCTTTCTTT.

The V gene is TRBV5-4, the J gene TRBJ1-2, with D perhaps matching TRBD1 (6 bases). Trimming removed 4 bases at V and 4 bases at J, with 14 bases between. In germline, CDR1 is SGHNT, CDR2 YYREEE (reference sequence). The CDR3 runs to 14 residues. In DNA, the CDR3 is TGTGCCAGCAGCCAACAGGGAAGGAGCTATGGCTACACCTTC. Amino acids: CASSQQGRSYGYTF.

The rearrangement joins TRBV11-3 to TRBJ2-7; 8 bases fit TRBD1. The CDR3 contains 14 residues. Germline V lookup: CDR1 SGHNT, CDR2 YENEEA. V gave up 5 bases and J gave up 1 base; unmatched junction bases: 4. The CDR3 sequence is CASSRDRTSYEQYF. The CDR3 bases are TGTGCCAGCAGCCGGGACAGGACTTCCTACGAGCAGTACTTC.

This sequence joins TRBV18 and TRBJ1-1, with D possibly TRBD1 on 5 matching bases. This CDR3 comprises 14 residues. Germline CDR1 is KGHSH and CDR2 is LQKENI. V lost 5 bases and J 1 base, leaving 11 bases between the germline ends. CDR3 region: CASSATVTNTEAFF. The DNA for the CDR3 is TGTGCCAGCTCAGCGACAGTTACGAACACTGAAGCTTTCTTT.

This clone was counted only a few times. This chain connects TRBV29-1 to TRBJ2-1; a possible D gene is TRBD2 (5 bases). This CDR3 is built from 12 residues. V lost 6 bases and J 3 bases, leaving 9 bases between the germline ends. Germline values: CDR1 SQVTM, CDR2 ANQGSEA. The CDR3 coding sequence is TGCAGCGTCCTCCGGGACTACAATGAGCAGTTCTTC. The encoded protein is CSVLRDYNEQFF.

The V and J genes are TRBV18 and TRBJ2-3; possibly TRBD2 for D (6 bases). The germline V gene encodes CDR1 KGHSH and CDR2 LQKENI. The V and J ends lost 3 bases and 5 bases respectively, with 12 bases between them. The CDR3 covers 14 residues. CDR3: CASSPGLSRDTQYF. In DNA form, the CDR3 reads TGTGCCAGCTCACCGGGACTCAGCCGAGATACGCAGTATTTT.

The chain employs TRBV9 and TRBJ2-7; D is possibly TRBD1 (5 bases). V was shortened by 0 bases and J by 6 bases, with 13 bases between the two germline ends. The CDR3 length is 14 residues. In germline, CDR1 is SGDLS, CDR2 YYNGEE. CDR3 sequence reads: CASSVDHRSFEQYF. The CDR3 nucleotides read TGTGCCAGCAGCGTAGACCACAGGAGCTTCGAGCAGTACTTC.

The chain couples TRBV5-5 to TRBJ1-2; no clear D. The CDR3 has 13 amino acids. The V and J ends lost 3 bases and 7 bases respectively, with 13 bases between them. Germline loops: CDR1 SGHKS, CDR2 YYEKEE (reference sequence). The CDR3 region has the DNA TGTGCCAGCAGCTACCGGGATGGTGTTGGCTACACCTTC. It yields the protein CASSYRDGVGYTF.

CDR3 loop: CASRNIGGGGYTDTQYF. The CDR3 bases are TGCGCCAGCAGGAATATCGGTGGCGGGGGCTACACAGATACGCAGTATTTT. This rearrangement joins TRBV5-1 to TRBJ2-3; maybe TRBD2 (7 bases). Trimming left V 5 bases short and J 2 bases short, with 21 bases between. CDR1 is SGHRS, CDR2 YFSETQ, per germline. CDR3 length: 17 residues.

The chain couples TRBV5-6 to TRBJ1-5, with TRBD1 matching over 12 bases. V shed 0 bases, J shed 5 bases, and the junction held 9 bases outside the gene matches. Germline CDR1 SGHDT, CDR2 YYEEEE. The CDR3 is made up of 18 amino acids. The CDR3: CASSLVGQGARGYQPQHF. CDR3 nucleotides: TGTGCCAGCAGCTTGGTGGGACAGGGGGCGCGAGGCTATCAGCCCCAGCATTTT. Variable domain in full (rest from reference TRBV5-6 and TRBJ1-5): DAGVTQSPTHLIKTRGQQVTLRCSPKSGHDTVSWYQQALGQGPQFIFQYYEEEERQRGNFPDRFSGHQFPNYSSELNVNALLLGDSALYLCASSLVGQGARGYQPQHFGDGTRLSIL.

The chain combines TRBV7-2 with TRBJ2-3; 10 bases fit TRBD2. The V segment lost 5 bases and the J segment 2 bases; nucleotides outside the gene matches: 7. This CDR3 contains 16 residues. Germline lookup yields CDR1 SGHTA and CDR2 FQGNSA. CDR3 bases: TGTGCCAGCAGCCTAAGCGGGAGGGCCTTCACAGATACGCAGTATTTT. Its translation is CASSLSGRAFTDTQYF.

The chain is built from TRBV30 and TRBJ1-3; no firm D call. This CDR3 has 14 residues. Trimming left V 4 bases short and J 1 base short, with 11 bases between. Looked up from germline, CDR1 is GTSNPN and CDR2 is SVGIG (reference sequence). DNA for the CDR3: TGTGCCTGGACTCGGGGTTTGTCTGGAAACACCATATATTTT. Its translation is CAWTRGLSGNTIYF.

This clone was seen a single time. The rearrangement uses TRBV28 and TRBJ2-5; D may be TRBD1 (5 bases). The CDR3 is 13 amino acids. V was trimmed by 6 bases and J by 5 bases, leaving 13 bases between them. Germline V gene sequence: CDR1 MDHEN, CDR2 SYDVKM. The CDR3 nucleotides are TGTGCCAGCAGGCAGGGTGGGATCGAGACCCAGTACTTC. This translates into CASRQGGIETQYF.

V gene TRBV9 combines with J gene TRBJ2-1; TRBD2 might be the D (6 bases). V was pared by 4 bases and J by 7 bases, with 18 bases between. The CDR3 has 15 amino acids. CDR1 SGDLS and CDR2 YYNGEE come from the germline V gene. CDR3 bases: TGTGCCAGCAGCCCCCAGTTTACTGGGGGGAATGAGCAGTTCTTC. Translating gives CASSPQFTGGNEQFF.

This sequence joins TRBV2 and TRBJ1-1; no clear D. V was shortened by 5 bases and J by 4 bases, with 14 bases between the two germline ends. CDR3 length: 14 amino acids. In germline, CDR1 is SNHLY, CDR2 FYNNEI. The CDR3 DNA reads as TGTGCCAGCAGTTATGACACGGCCAGCACTGAAGCTTTCTTT. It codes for CASSYDTASTEAFF.

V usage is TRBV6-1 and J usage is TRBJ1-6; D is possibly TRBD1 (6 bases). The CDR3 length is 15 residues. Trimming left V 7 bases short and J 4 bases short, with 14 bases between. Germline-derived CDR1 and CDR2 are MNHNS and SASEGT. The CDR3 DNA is TGTGCCAGCACCTTCTCAGGACAGTATAATTCACCCCTCCACTTT. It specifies CASTFSGQYNSPLHF.

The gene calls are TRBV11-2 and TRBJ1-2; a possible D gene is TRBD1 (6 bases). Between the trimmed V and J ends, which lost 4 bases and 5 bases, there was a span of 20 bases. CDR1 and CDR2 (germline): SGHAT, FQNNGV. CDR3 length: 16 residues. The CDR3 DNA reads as TGTGCCAGCAGCTACCCCTCGGGGGGCGCAGGATATGGCTACACCTTC. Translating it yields CASSYPSGGAGYGYTF.

Here the CDR3 reads CAISESGTGHTTYGYTF. CDR3 nucleotide sequence: TGTGCCATCAGTGAGTCAGGGACAGGCCATACCACCTATGGCTACACCTTC. V gene TRBV10-3 combines with J gene TRBJ1-2; TRBD1 aligns across 8 bases. Germline lookup yields CDR1 ENHRY and CDR2 SYGVKD. With V trimmed by 0 bases and J by 4 bases, 10 bases remained unmatched. This CDR3 is 17 amino acids long.

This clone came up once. The DNA of the CDR3 is TGTGCCAGCAGCTTAGGAGGTAGCGGGTCCTACAATGAGCAGTTCTTC. This codes for CASSLGGSGSYNEQFF. The chain has TRBV7-2 and TRBJ2-1; 7 bases map to TRBD2. Germline loops: CDR1 SGHTA, CDR2 FQGNSA. Trimming at V came to 1 base and at J to 1 base, leaving 4 bases not matched to a gene. CDR3 length: 16 amino acids. The whole variable domain, filled in from reference TRBV7-2 and TRBJ2-1, reads GAGVSQSPSNKVTEKGKDVELRCDPISGHTALYWYRQSLGQGLEFLIYFQGNSAPDKSGLPSDRFSAERTGGSVSTLTIQRTQQEDSAVYLCASSLGGSGSYNEQFFGPGTRLTVL.

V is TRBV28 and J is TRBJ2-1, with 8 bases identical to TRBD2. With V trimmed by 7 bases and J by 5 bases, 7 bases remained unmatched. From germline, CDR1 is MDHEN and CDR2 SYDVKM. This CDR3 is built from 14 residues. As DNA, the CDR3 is TGTGCCAGCAAGGAAGCGGGAGTTAACAATGAGCAGTTCTTC. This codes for CASKEAGVNNEQFF.

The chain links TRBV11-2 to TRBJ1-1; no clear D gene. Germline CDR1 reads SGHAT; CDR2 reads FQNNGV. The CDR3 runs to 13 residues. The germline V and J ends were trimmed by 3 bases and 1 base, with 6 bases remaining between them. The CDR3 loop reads CASSLPGNTEAFF. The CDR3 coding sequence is TGTGCCAGCAGCTTGCCGGGGAACACTGAAGCTTTCTTT.

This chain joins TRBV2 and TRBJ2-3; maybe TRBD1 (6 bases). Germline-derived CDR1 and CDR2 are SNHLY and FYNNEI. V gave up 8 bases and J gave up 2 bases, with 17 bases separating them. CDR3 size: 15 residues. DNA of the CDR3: TGTGCCAGCGACTCGCCTACGGGACACACAGATACGCAGTATTTT. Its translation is CASDSPTGHTDTQYF.

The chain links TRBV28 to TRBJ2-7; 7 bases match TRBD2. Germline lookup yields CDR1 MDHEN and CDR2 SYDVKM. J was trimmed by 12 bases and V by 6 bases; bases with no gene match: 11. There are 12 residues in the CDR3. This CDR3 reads CASSPIPGGPYF. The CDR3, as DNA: TGTGCCAGCAGCCCCATCCCGGGGGGTCCGTACTTC.

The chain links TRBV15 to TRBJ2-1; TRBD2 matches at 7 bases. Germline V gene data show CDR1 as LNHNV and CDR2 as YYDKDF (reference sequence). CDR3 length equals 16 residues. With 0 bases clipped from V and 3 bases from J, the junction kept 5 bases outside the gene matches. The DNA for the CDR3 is TGTGCCACCAGCAGAGATTTAAGCGGGATCTACAATGAGCAGTTCTTC. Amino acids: CATSRDLSGIYNEQFF.

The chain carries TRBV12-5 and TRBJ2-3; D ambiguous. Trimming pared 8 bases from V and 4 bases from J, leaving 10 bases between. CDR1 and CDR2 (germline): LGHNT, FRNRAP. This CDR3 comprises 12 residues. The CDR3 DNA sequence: TGTGCTAGTATCACGGTGGCAGATACGCAGTATTTT. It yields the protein CASITVADTQYF.

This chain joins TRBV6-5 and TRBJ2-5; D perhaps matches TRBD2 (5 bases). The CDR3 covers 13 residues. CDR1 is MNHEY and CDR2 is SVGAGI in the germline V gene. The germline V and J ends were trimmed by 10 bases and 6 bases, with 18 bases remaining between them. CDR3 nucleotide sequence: TGTGCCACCTCTCGGGGAGTTTTACAGACCCAGTACTTC. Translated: CATSRGVLQTQYF.

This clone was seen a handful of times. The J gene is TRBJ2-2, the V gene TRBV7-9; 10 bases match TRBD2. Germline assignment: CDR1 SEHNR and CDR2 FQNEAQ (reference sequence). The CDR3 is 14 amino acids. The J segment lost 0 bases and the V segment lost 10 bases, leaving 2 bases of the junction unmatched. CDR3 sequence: CATTSGTNTGELFF. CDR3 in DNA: TGTGCCACCACTAGCGGGACGAACACCGGGGAGCTGTTTTTT.

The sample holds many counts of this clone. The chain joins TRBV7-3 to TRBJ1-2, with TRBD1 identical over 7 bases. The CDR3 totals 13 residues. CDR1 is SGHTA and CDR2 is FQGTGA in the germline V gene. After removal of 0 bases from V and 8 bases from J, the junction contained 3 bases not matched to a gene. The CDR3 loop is CASSLTGTEGYTF. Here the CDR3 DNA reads TGTGCCAGCAGCTTAACGGGGACAGAAGGCTACACCTTC.

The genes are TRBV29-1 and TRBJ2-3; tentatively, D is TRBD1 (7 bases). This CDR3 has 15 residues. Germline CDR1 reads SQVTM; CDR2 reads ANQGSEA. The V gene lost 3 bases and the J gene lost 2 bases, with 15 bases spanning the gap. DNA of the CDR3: TGCAGCGTTGATACCAGCAGGGGGGACACAGATACGCAGTATTTT. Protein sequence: CSVDTSRGDTDTQYF.

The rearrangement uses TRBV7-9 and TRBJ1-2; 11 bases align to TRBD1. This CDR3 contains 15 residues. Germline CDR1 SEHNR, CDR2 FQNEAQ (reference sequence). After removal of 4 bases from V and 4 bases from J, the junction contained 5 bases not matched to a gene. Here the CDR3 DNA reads TGTGCCAGCAGCTCGACCGGGACAGGGGGCTATGGCTACACCTTC. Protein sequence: CASSSTGTGGYGYTF.